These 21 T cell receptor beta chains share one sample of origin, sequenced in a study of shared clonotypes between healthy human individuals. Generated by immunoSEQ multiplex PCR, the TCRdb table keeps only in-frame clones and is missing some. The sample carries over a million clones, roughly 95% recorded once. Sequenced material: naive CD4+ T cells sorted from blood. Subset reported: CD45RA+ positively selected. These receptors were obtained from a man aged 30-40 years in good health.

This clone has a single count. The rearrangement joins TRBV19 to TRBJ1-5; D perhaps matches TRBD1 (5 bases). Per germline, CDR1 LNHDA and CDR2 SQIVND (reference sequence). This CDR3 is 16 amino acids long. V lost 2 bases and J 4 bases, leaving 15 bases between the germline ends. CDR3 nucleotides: TGTGCCAGTAGTATAATTGGGGCTCGGGTTAATCAGCCCCAGCATTTT. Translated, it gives CASSIIGARVNQPQHF.

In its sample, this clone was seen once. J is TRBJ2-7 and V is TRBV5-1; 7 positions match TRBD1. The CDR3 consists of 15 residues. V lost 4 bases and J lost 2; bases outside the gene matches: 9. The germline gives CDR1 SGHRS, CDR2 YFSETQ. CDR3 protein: CASSPTGQPTYEQYF. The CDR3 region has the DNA TGCGCCAGCAGCCCGACGGGACAGCCAACCTACGAGCAGTACTTC.

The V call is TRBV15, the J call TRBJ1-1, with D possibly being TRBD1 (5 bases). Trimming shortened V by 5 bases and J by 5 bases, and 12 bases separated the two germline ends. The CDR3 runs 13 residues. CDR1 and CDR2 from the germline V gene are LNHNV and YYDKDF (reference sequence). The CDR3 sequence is CATSRTKGTEAFF. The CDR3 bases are TGTGCCACCAGCCGAACGAAGGGGACTGAAGCTTTCTTT.

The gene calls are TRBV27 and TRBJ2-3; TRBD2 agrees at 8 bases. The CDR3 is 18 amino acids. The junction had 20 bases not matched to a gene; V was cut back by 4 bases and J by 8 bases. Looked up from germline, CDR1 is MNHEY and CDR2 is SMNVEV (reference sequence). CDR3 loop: CASSSKPTVSGKDGTQYF. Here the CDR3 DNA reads TGTGCCAGCAGTTCGAAACCCACAGTTAGCGGGAAGGACGGTACGCAGTATTTT.

The CDR3 region is CASSLSVIYSGNTIYF. The DNA of the CDR3 is TGCGCCAGCAGCTTGTCTGTGATCTACTCTGGAAACACCATATATTTT. This chain connects TRBV5-1 to TRBJ1-3; D is unresolved. The CDR3 totals 16 residues. The V end was cut by 1 base, the J end by 0 bases, with 11 bases between. Germline-derived CDR1 and CDR2 are SGHRS and YFSETQ.

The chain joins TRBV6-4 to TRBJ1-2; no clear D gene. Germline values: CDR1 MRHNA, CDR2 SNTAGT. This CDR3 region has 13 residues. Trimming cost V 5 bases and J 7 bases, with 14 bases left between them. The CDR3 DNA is TGTGCCAGCAGTTCGGGTGGCTGGAGTGGCTACACCTTC. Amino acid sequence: CASSSGGWSGYTF.

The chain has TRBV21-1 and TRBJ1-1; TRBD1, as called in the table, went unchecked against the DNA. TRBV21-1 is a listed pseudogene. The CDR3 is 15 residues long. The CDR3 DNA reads TGTGCCAGCAGCAAAGTTGGGGGCGAGAACACTGAAGCTTTCTTT. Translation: CASSKVGGENTEAFF.

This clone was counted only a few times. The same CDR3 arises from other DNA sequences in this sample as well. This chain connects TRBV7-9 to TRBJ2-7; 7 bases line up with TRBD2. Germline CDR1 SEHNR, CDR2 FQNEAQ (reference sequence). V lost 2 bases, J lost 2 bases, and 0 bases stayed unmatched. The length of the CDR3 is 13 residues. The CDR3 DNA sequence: TGTGCCAGCAGCTTAAGCGGGACCTACGAGCAGTACTTC. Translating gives CASSLSGTYEQYF.

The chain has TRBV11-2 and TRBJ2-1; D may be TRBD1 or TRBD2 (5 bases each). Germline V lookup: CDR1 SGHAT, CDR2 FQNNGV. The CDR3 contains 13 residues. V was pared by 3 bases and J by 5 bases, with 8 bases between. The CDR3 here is CASSFGTNNEQFF. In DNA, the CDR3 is TGTGCCAGCAGCTTCGGGACGAACAATGAGCAGTTCTTC. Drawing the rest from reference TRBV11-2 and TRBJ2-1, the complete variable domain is EAGVAQSPRYKIIEKRQSVAFWCNPISGHATLYWYQQILGQGPKLLIQFQNNGVVDDSQLPKDRFSAERLKGVDSTLKIQPAKLEDSAVYLCASSFGTNNEQFFGPGTRLTVL.

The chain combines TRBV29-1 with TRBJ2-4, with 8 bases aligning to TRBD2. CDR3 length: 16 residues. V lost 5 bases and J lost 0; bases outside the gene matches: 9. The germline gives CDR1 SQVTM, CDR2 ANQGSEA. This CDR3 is CSVTSGVGLAKNIQYF. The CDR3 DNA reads TGCAGCGTTACTAGCGGAGTGGGGCTAGCCAAAAACATTCAGTACTTC.

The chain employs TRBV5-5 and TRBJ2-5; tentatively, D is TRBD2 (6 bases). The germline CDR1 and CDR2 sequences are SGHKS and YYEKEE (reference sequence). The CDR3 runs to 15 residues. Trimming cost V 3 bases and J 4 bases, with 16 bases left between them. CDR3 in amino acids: CASSWGGAGGETQYF. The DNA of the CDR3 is TGTGCCAGCAGCTGGGGCGGGGCAGGAGGAGAGACCCAGTACTTC. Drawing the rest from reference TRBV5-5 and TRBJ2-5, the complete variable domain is DAGVTQSPTHLIKTRGQQVTLRCSPISGHKSVSWYQQVLGQGPQFIFQYYEKEERGRGNFPDRFSARQFPNYSSELNVNALLLGDSALYLCASSWGGAGGETQYFGPGTRLLVL.

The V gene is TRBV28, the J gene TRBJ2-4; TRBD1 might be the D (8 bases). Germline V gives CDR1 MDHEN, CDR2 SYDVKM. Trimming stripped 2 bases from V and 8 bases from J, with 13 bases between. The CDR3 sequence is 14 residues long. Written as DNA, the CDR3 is TGTGCCAGCAGTTTAGGTACAGGGGGGGACATTCAGTACTTC. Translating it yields CASSLGTGGDIQYF.

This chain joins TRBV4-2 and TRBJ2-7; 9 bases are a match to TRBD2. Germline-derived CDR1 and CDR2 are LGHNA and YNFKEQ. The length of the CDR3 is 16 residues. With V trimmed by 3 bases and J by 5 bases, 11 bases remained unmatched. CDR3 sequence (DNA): TGTGCCAGCAGCCATAGTGTCGCGCGGGAGGGGAACGAGCAGTACTTC. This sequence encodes CASSHSVAREGNEQYF.

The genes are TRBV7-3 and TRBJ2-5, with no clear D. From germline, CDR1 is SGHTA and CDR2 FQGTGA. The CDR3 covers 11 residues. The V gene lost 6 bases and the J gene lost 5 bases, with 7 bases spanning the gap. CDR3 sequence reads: CASSAGETQYF. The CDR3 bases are TGTGCCAGCAGTGCCGGGGAGACCCAGTACTTC.

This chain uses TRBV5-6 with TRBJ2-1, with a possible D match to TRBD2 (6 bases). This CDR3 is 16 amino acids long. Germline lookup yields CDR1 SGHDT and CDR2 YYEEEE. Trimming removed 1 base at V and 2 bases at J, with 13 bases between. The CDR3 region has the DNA TGTGCCAGCAGCTTGCTCCAGCGGGTCACCTACAATGAGCAGTTCTTC. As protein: CASSLLQRVTYNEQFF.

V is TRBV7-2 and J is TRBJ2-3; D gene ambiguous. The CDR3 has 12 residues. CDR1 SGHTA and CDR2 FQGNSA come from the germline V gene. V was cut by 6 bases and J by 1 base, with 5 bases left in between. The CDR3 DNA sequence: TGTGCCAGCAGTCACGGCACAGATACGCAGTATTTT. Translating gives CASSHGTDTQYF.

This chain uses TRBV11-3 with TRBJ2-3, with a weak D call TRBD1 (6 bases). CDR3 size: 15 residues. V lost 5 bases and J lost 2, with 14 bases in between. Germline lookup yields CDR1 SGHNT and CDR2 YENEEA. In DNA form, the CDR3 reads TGTGCCAGCAGCAGGGGGACGGAATTCACAGATACGCAGTATTTT. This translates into CASSRGTEFTDTQYF.

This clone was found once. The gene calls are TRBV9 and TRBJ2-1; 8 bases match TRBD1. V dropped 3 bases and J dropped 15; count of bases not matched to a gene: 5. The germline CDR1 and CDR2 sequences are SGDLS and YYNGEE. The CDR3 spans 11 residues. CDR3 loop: CASSEDRVLFF. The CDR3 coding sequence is TGTGCCAGCAGCGAGGACAGGGTGCTGTTCTTC.

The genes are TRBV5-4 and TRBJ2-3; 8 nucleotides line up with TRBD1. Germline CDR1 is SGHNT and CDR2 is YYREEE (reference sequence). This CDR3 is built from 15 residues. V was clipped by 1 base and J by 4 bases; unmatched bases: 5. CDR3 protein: CASSLSGGNADTQYF. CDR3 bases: TGTGCCAGCAGCTTGTCAGGGGGCAATGCAGATACGCAGTATTTT.

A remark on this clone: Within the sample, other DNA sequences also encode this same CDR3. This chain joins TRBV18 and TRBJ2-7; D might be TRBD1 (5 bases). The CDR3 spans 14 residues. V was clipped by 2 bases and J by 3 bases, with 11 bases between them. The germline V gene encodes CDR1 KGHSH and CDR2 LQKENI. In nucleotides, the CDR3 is TGTGCCAGCTCACCAGCAGGACACCGCTACGAGCAGTACTTC. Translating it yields CASSPAGHRYEQYF. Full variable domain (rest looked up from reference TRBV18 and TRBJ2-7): NAGVMQNPRHLVRRRGQEARLRCSPMKGHSHVYWYRQLPEEGLKFMVYLQKENIIDESGMPKERFSAEFPKEGPSILRIQQVVRGDSAAYFCASSPAGHRYEQYFGPGTRLTVT.

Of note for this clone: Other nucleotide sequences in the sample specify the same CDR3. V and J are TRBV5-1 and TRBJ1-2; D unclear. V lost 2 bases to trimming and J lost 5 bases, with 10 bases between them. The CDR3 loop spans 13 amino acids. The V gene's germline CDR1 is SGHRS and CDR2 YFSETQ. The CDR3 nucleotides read TGCGCCAGCAGCTTAGAAAGAGATTATGGCTACACCTTC. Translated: CASSLERDYGYTF. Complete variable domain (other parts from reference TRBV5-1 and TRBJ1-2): KAGVTQTPRYLIKTRGQQVTLSCSPISGHRSVSWYQQTPGQGLQFLFEYFSETQRNKGNFPGRFSGRQFSNSRSEMNVSTLELGDSALYLCASSLERDYGYTFGSGTRLTVV.